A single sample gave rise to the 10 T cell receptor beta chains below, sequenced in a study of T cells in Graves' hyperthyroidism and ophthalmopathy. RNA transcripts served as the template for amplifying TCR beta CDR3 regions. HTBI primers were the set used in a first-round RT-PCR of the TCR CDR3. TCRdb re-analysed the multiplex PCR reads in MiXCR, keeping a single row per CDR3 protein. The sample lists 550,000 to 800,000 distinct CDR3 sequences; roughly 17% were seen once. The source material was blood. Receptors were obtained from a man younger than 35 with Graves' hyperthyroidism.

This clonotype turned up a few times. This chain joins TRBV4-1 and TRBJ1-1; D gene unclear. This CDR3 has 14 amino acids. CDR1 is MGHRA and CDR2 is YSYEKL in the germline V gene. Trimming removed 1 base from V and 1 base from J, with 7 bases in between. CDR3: CASSQGRTNTEAFF. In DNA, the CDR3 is TGCGCCAGCAGCCAAGGAAGAACGAACACTGAAGCTTTCTTT.

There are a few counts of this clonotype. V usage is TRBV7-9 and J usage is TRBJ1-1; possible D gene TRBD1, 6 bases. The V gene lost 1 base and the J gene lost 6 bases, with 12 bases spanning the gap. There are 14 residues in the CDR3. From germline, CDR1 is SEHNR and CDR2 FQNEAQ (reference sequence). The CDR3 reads CASSLGGAAPEAFF. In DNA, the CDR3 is TGTGCCAGCAGCTTAGGGGGGGCAGCCCCTGAAGCTTTCTTT.

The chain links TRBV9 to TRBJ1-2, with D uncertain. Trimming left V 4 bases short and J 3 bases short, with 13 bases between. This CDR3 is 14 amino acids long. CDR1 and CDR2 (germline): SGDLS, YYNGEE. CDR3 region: CASSPARTDYGYTF. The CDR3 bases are TGTGCCAGCAGCCCCGCTCGGACGGACTATGGCTACACCTTC.

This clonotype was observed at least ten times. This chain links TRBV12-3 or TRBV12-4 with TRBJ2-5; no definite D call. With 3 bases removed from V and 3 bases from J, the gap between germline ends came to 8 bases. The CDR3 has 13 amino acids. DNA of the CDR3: TGTGCCAGCAGTTTGGTCAGCAAAGAGACCCAGTACTTC. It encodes CASSLVSKETQYF.

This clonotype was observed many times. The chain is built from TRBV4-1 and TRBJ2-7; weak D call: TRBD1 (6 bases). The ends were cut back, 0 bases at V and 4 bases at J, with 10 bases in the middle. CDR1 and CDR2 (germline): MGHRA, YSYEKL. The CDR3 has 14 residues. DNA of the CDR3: TGCGCCAGCAGCCAAGACCCAGGGGCGTACGAGCAGTACTTC. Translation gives CASSQDPGAYEQYF.

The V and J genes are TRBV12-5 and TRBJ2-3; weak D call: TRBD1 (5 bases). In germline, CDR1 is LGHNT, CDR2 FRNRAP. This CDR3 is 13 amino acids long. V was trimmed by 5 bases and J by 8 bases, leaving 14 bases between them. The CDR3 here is CASGLSGAGTQYF. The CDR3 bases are TGTGCTAGTGGTCTCTCTGGGGCCGGTACGCAGTATTTT.

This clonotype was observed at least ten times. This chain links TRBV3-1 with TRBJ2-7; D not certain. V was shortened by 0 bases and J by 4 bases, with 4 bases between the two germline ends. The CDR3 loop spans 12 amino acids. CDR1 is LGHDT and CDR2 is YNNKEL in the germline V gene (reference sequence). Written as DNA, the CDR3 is TGTGCCAGCAGCCAAGAATGGTACGAGCAGTACTTC. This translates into CASSQEWYEQYF.

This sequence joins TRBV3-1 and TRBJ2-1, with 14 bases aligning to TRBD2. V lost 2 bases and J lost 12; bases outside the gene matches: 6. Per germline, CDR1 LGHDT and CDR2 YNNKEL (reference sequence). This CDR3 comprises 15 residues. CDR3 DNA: TGTGCCAGCAGCCAAACTACCGGGACTAGCGGGAGGCAGTTCTTC. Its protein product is CASSQTTGTSGRQFF.

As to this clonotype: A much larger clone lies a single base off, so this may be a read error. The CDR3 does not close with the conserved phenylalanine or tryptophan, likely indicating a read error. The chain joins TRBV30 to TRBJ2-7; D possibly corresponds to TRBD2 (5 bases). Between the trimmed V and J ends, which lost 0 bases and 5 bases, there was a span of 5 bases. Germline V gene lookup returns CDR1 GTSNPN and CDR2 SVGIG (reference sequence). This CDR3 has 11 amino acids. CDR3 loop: CAWSVEDEQYL. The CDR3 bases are TGTGCCTGGAGTGTGGAGGACGAGCAGTACCTC.

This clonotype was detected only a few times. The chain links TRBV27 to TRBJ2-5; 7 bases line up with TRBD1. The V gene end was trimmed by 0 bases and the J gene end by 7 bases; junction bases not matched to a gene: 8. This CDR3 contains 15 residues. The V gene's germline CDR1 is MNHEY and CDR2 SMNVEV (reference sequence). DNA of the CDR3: TGTGCCAGCAGTTTATCTGGGACAGCGAGACGGACCCAGTACTTC. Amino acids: CASSLSGTARRTQYF.